This passage covers 25 T cell receptor beta chains from one sample sequenced in a study of T cells after yellow fever vaccination. One entry per CDR3 protein results from TCRdb running MiXCR on the 5' RACE reads. Here the sample spans a few hundred thousand distinct CDR3 sequences, 7.5% to 9.5% being singletons. Specimen: CD4+ T cells sorted from PBMCs, collected 5 days after the yellow fever booster vaccination. The receptor set was obtained from a young man who received the YFV17D yellow fever vaccine.

This clonotype occurred a few times. J is TRBJ1-2 and V is TRBV6-5, with D perhaps matching TRBD1 (5 bases). Germline CDR1 and CDR2: MNHEY and SVGAGI. The CDR3 spans 12 residues. V dropped 6 bases and J dropped 7 bases, with 12 bases sitting between them. As DNA, the CDR3 is TGTGCCAGCAGCAACTCAGGGCTTGGCTACACCTTC. This translates into CASSNSGLGYTF.

The chain employs TRBV11-2 and TRBJ2-7, with 8 nucleotides matching TRBD2. Germline V gene sequence: CDR1 SGHAT, CDR2 FQNNGV. V shed 2 bases, J shed 6 bases, and the junction held 15 bases outside the gene matches. The CDR3 runs to 17 residues. CDR3 residues: CASSLHPQRGRVGEQYF. The CDR3 region has the DNA TGTGCCAGCAGCTTACACCCTCAGCGGGGGAGGGTGGGCGAGCAGTACTTC.

The V and J genes are TRBV6-5 and TRBJ1-5; 8 bases line up with TRBD1. Germline lookup yields CDR1 MNHEY and CDR2 SVGAGI. Trimming cost V 6 bases and J 9 bases; bases outside gene matches: 7. The CDR3 loop spans 13 amino acids. The CDR3: CASRTGVLGPQHF. Here the CDR3 DNA reads TGTGCCAGCAGGACAGGGGTCTTAGGGCCCCAGCATTTT.

This clonotype occurred a few times. The rearrangement links TRBV6-1 to TRBJ2-3, with 10 bases identical to TRBD2. Germline CDR1 MNHNS, CDR2 SASEGT. CDR3 length equals 15 residues. V dropped 7 bases and J dropped 3; count of bases not matched to a gene: 7. CDR3 in amino acids: CASNSGTSVTDTQYF. The CDR3 nucleotides are TGTGCCAGCAATTCCGGGACTAGCGTGACAGATACGCAGTATTTT.

This clonotype was seen repeatedly, ten times or more. This chain joins TRBV20-1 and TRBJ2-3; D remains unclear. Germline V CDR1 and CDR2: DFQATT, SNEGSKA (reference sequence). This CDR3 is built from 13 residues. V lost 5 bases and J 5 bases, leaving 14 bases between the germline ends. The CDR3 DNA reads as TGCAGTGCTGTGGGTGGAGACGGAGATACGCAGTATTTT. It is translated as CSAVGGDGDTQYF.

This clonotype was recorded at least ten times. The rearrangement uses TRBV5-1 and TRBJ2-3; 7 bases map to TRBD1. Trimming removed 1 base from V and 4 bases from J; junction bases left unmatched: 3. Germline-derived CDR1 and CDR2 are SGHRS and YFSETQ. CDR3 length: 14 residues. The CDR3 DNA reads TGCGCCAGCAGCTTGCCAGGGGGAGCAGATACGCAGTATTTT. This sequence encodes CASSLPGGADTQYF.

This clonotype was found a few times. This chain connects TRBV6-2 or TRBV6-3 to TRBJ1-5; D not certain. Germline assignment: CDR1 MNHEY and CDR2 SVGEGT. The CDR3 consists of 13 residues. V was clipped by 2 bases and J by 5 bases, with 7 bases between them. For the CDR3, the DNA is TGTGCCAGCAGTTACCTGAAAGATCAGCCCCAGCATTTT. It yields the protein CASSYLKDQPQHF.

This clonotype was detected only a few times. The J gene is TRBJ2-7, the V gene TRBV7-2; possibly TRBD1 for D (6 bases). V lost 5 bases and J 4 bases, leaving 15 bases between the germline ends. The CDR3 spans 14 residues. Per the germline V gene, CDR1 is SGHTA and CDR2 is FQGNSA. CDR3 nucleotides: TGTGCCAGCAGCCCCGGGACAAACGTTTACGAGCAGTACTTC. Its translation: CASSPGTNVYEQYF.

The sample holds a few counts of this clonotype. The V and J genes are TRBV2 and TRBJ1-5; D is uncertain. Looked up from germline, CDR1 is SNHLY and CDR2 is FYNNEI. This CDR3 is 14 amino acids long. Trimming removed 7 bases at V and 0 bases at J, with 10 bases between. CDR3 in DNA: TGTGCCAGCACTTCTTCTTATAGCAATCAGCCCCAGCATTTT. Amino acid sequence: CASTSSYSNQPQHF.

The table lists this clonotype with many counts. The rearrangement uses TRBV7-2 and TRBJ2-1; a weak D match, TRBD2 (5 bases). CDR1 and CDR2 from the germline V gene are SGHTA and FQGNSA. The ends were cut back, 6 bases at V and 0 bases at J, with 12 bases in the middle. The CDR3 has 15 amino acids. CDR3: CASRERISSYNEQFF. Here the CDR3 DNA reads TGTGCCAGCAGAGAGCGGATCAGCTCCTACAATGAGCAGTTCTTC.

Regarding this clonotype: A much larger clone differs by one base, so this may be a read error. V is TRBV29-1 and J is TRBJ2-5; a weak D match, TRBD2 (5 bases). The CDR3 has 13 residues. Germline V CDR1 and CDR2: SQVTM, ANQGSEA. CDR3: CSVSGSGMETEYF. In nucleotides, the CDR3 is TGCAGCGTCTCGGGGTCTGGGATGGAGACCGAGTACTTC. Supplemented by reference TRBV29-1 and TRBJ2-5, the full variable domain reads SAVISQKPSRDICQRGTSLTIQCQVDSQVTMMFWYRQQPGQSLTLIATANQGSEATYESGFVIDKFPISRPNLTFSTLTVSNMSPEDSSIYLCSVSGSGMETEYFGPGTRLLVL.

V and J are TRBV5-1 and TRBJ1-2; maybe TRBD1 (5 bases). CDR1 SGHRS and CDR2 YFSETQ come from the germline V gene. Trimming removed 1 base from V and 10 bases from J, with 14 bases in between. The CDR3 runs 13 residues. CDR3 loop: CASSLQGGRIYTF. The CDR3 bases are TGCGCCAGCAGCTTGCAGGGTGGTCGAATCTACACCTTC.

The J gene is TRBJ2-5, the V gene TRBV7-2, with 10 bases matching TRBD2. The CDR3 extends over 14 amino acids. Trimming took 8 bases from V and 6 from J; bases not matched to a gene: 9. Germline-derived CDR1 and CDR2 are SGHTA and FQGNSA. DNA for the CDR3: TGTGCCAGCCAAGAGCGGGGGGGCTGGAAGACCCAGTACTTC. Translating it yields CASQERGGWKTQYF. The variable domain in full, completed from reference TRBV7-2 and TRBJ2-5, reads GAGVSQSPSNKVTEKGKDVELRCDPISGHTALYWYRQSLGQGLEFLIYFQGNSAPDKSGLPSDRFSAERTGGSVSTLTIQRTQQEDSAVYLCASQERGGWKTQYFGPGTRLLVL.

This clonotype was found many times. The V call is TRBV24-1, the J call TRBJ2-1; D call uncertain. Trimming removed 3 bases at V and 4 bases at J, with 15 bases between. The CDR3 is 16 residues long. Per the germline V gene, CDR1 is KGHDR and CDR2 is SFDVKD. This CDR3 reads CATSDLTDPPYNEQFF. DNA for the CDR3: TGTGCCACCAGTGATCTGACTGACCCACCTTACAATGAGCAGTTCTTC.

The chain combines TRBV27 with TRBJ1-2; D is uncertain. Germline V gives CDR1 MNHEY, CDR2 SMNVEV (reference sequence). CDR3 length: 16 residues. Trimming stripped 4 bases from V and 5 bases from J, with 20 bases between. This chain's CDR3 is CASSSPRRTSGYGYTF. CDR3 in DNA: TGTGCCAGCAGTTCCCCCAGGCGGACTTCTGGGTATGGCTACACCTTC.

This clonotype was counted many times. This chain uses TRBV12-3 or TRBV12-4 with TRBJ2-7; 9 bases are shared with TRBD2. With V trimmed by 7 bases and J by 0 bases, 4 bases remained unmatched. The CDR3 contains 14 residues. CDR3 protein: CASTPGLASYEQYF. The CDR3 DNA follows: TGTGCCAGCACTCCGGGACTAGCCTCCTACGAGCAGTACTTC.

This clonotype was recorded at least ten times. The rearrangement joins TRBV28 to TRBJ2-7, with TRBD1 identical over 12 bases. The CDR3 is 12 residues long. J was trimmed by 9 bases and V by 6 bases; bases with no gene match: 3. CDR1 is MDHEN, CDR2 SYDVKM, per germline. The CDR3 DNA is TGTGCCAGCAGCCTGGGACAGGGGGCGCAGTACGTC. It codes for CASSLGQGAQYV.

The CDR3 nucleotides are TGCGCCAGCAGCCAAGATCGTCCAGGCGAGCAGTACTTC. Translating it yields CASSQDRPGEQYF. The chain carries TRBV4-3 and TRBJ2-7, with D hard to call. The V and J ends lost 0 bases and 6 bases respectively, with 9 bases between them. Germline values: CDR1 LGHNA, CDR2 YSLEER. There are 13 residues in the CDR3.

J is TRBJ1-5 and V is TRBV6-6; no clear D gene. Between the trimmed V and J ends, which lost 6 bases and 6 bases, there was a span of 9 bases. Germline CDR1 is MNHNY and CDR2 is SVGAGI (reference sequence). This CDR3 spans 12 amino acids. In nucleotides, the CDR3 is TGTGCCAGCAGCCCCGCCGTTCAGCCCCAGCATTTT. Translating it yields CASSPAVQPQHF.

This chain joins TRBV20-1 and TRBJ1-4; no clear D. The CDR3 has 13 residues. The germline gives CDR1 DFQATT, CDR2 SNEGSKA (reference sequence). Trimming cost V 0 bases and J 6 bases, with 8 bases left between them. CDR3 amino acids: CSARDLTDEKLFF. CDR3 nucleotides: TGCAGTGCTAGAGATCTTACAGATGAAAAACTGTTTTTT.

This clonotype was counted many times. The chain employs TRBV29-1 and TRBJ2-4, with TRBD1 identical over 7 bases. The trim removed 5 bases at V and 0 bases at J, leaving 4 bases unmatched. CDR3 length: 14 residues. Germline assignment: CDR1 SQVTM and CDR2 ANQGSEA. DNA for the CDR3: TGCAGCGTTAGGGGGCGTGTAGCCAAAAACATTCAGTACTTC. Translated, it gives CSVRGRVAKNIQYF.

This clonotype appeared many times. J is TRBJ1-2 and V is TRBV20-1; no clear D gene. The length of the CDR3 is 13 residues. Trimming took 6 bases from V and 2 from J, leaving 13 bases between them. The germline CDR1 and CDR2 sequences are DFQATT and SNEGSKA (reference sequence). CDR3 in DNA: TGCAGTGCCATGGGAGGTGGGAACTATGGCTACACCTTC. It is translated as CSAMGGGNYGYTF.

In its sample, this clonotype was seen many times. The chain links TRBV4-1 to TRBJ2-7; D may be TRBD1 (6 bases). Trimming removed 1 base from V and 3 bases from J, with 13 bases in between. The CDR3 contains 15 residues. Germline V gene lookup returns CDR1 MGHRA and CDR2 YSYEKL. This CDR3 is CASSQAPWDIYEQYV. The CDR3 DNA reads as TGCGCCAGCAGCCAAGCCCCTTGGGACATCTACGAGCAGTACGTC.

This chain joins TRBV5-6 and TRBJ1-5; D gene unclear. Germline CDR1 is SGHDT and CDR2 is YYEEEE. The V end lost 4 bases, the J end lost 3 bases, and 11 bases lay between the germline ends. The CDR3 has 14 residues. CDR3 region: CASSLSTNNQPQHF. For the CDR3, the DNA is TGTGCCAGCAGCCTTAGTACAAACAATCAGCCCCAGCATTTT. Full variable domain (rest looked up from reference TRBV5-6 and TRBJ1-5): DAGVTQSPTHLIKTRGQQVTLRCSPKSGHDTVSWYQQALGQGPQFIFQYYEEEERQRGNFPDRFSGHQFPNYSSELNVNALLLGDSALYLCASSLSTNNQPQHFGDGTRLSIL.

The sample holds a few counts of this clonotype. This chain joins TRBV15 and TRBJ1-2; 11 bases fit TRBD1. The V gene's germline CDR1 is LNHNV and CDR2 YYDKDF (reference sequence). The CDR3 contains 15 residues. Trimming took 2 bases from V and 4 from J; bases not matched to a gene: 3. The CDR3 DNA sequence: TGTGCCACCAGCAGACGGACAGGGGGCAGCTATGGCTACACCTTC. It specifies CATSRRTGGSYGYTF.